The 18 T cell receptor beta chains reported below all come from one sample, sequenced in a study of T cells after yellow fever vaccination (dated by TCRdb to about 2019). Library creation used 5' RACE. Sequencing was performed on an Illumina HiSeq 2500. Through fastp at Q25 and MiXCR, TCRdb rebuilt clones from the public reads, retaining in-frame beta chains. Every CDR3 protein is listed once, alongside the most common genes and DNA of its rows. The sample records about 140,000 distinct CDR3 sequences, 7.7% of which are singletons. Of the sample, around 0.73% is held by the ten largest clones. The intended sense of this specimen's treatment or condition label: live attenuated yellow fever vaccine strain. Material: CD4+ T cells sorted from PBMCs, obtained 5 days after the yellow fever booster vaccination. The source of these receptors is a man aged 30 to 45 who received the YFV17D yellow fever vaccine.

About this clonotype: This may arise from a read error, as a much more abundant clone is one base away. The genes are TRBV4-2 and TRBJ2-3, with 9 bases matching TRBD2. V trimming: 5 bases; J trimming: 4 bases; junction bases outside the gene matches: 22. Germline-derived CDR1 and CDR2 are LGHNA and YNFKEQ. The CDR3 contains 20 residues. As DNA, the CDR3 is TGTGCCAGCAGCAGACACGGGGCGGGAGGGCCAGGTTACACATCAGATACGCAGTATTTT. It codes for CASSRHGAGGPGYTSDTQYF.

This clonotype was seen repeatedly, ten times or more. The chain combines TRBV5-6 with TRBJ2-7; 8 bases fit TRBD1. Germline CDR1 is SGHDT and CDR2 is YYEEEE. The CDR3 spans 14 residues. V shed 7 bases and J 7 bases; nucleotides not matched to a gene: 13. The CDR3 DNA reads TGTGCCAGCGGTTCCAGGACAGGGCCTCTTGAGCAGTACTTC. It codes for CASGSRTGPLEQYF.

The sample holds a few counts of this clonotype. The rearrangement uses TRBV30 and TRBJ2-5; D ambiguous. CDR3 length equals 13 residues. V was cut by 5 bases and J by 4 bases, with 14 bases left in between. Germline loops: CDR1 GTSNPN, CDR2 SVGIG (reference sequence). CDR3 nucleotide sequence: TGTGCCTGGGCCAATGACCGTCGAGAGACCCAGTACTTC. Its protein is CAWANDRRETQYF.

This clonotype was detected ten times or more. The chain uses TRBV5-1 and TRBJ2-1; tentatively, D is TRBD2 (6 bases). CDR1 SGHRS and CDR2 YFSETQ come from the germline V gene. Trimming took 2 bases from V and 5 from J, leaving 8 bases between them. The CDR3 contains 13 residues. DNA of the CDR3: TGCGCCAGCAGCTTCGGAGGGGACAATGAGCAGTTCTTC. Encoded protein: CASSFGGDNEQFF.

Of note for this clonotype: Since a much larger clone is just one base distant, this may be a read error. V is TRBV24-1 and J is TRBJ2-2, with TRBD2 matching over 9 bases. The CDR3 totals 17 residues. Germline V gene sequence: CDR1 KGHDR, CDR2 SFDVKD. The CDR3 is CATSDRSGRGYTRELFF. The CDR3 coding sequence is TGTGCCACCAGTGATCGTAGCGGGAGAGGTTACACCAGGGAGCTGTTTTTT.

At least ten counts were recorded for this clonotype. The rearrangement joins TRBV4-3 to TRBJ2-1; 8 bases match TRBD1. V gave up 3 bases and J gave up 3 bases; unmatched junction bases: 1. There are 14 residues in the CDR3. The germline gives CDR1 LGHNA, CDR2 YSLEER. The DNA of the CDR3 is TGCGCCAGCAGCCATGGACAGGGCTACAATGAGCAGTTCTTC. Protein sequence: CASSHGQGYNEQFF.

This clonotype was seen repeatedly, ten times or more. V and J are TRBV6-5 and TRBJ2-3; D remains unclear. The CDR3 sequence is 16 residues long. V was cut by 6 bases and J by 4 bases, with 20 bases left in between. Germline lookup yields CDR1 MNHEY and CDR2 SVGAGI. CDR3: CASSPRGPPLSDTQYF. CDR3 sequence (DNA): TGTGCCAGCAGCCCCCGTGGGCCCCCTCTGTCAGATACGCAGTATTTT.

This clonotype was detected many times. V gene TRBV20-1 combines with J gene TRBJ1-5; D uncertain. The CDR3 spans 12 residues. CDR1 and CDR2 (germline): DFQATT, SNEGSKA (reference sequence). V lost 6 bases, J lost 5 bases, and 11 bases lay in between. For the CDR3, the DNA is TGCAGTGCCGGAAGGTTGGATCAGCCCCAGCATTTT. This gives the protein CSAGRLDQPQHF.

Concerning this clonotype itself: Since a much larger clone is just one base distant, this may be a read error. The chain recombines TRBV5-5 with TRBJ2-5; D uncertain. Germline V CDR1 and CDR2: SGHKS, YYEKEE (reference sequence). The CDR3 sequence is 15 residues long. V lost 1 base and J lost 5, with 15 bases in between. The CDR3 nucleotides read TGTGCCAGCAGCTTGAGTACTGGCAGGCGGGAGACCCAGTACTTC. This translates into CASSLSTGRRETQYF.

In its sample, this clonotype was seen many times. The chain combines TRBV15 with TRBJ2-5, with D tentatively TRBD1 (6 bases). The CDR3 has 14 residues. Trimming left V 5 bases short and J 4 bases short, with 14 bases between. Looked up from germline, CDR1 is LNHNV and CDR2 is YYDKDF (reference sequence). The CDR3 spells CATSRGGHLETQYF. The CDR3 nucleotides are TGTGCCACCAGCCGTGGGGGACACCTAGAGACCCAGTACTTC.

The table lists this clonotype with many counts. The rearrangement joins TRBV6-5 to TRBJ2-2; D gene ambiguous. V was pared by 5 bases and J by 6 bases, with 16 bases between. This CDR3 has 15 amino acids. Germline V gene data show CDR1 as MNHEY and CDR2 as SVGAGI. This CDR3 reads CASSTSYLNSGELFF. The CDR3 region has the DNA TGTGCCAGCAGTACCTCGTATCTAAATTCCGGGGAGCTGTTTTTT.

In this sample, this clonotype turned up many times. In DNA, the CDR3 is TGTGCCAGCAGTTACTCTGGACAGGGGAGGGAGACCCAGTACTTC. It codes for CASSYSGQGRETQYF. V gene TRBV6-5 combines with J gene TRBJ2-5; TRBD1 agrees at 9 bases. This CDR3 region has 15 residues. The germline CDR1 and CDR2 sequences are MNHEY and SVGAGI. With V trimmed by 0 bases and J by 5 bases, 4 bases remained unmatched.

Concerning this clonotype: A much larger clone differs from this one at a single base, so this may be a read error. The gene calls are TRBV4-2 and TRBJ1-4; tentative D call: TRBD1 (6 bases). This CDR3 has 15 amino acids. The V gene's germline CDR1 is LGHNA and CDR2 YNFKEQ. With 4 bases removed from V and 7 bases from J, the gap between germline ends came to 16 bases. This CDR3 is CASSPLAQGREKLFF. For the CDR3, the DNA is TGTGCCAGCAGCCCCTTGGCACAGGGACGTGAAAAACTGTTTTTT.

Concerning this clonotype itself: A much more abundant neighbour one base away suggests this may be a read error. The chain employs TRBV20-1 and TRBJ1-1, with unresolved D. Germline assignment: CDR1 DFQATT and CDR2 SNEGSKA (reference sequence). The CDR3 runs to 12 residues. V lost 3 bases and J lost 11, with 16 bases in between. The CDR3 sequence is CSARVPREGAFF. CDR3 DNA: TGCAGTGCTAGGGTCCCCCGGGAAGGGGCTTTCTTT.

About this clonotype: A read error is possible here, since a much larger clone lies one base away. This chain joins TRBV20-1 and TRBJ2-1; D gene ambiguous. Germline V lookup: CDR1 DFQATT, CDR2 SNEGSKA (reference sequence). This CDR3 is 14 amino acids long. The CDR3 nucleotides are TGCAGTGCCCCCTGGCCTAACTGGTACAATGCGCAGTTCTTC. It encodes CSAPWPNWYNAQFF.

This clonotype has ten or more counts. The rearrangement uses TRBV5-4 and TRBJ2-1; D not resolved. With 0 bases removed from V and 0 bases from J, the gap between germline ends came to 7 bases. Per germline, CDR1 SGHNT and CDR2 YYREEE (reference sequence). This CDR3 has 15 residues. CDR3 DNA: TGTGCCAGCAGCTTGGTCTGGAGCTCCTACAATGAGCAGTTCTTC. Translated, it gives CASSLVWSSYNEQFF.

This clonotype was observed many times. The CDR3 DNA follows: TGTGCCACCAGTGAGGGGCGGTTGGCAGATACGCAGTATTTT. This sequence encodes CATSEGRLADTQYF. The chain links TRBV24-1 to TRBJ2-3; a weak D match, TRBD1 (5 bases). Per germline, CDR1 KGHDR and CDR2 SFDVKD. The CDR3 has 14 amino acids. V gave up 4 bases and J gave up 4 bases, with 11 bases separating them.

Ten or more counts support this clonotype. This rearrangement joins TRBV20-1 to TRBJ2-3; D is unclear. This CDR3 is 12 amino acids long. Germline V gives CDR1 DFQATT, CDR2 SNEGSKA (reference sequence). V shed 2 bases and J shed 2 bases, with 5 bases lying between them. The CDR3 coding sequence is TGCAGTGCTAGACCGCTCACAGATACGCAGTATTTT. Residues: CSARPLTDTQYF.